The 26 T cell receptor beta chains in this list originate from one sample, sequenced in a study of cytomegalovirus exposure and HLA in healthy donors. 13 Jbeta primers and 60 Vbeta primers were used for the PCR. TCRdb's copy holds only in-frame clones and misses some; the assay was immunoSEQ multiplex PCR. Found here are 100,000 to 150,000 clones, around 72% of them singletons; the top ten hold approximately 3.5%. Input material: PBMCs. These receptors came from a man aged 30 to 39 in good health and CMV-seronegative.

The chain links TRBV12-1 to TRBJ1-1. TRBV12-1 is reported as a pseudogene. The CDR3 covers 16 residues. CDR3 sequence reads: CASSPPSGRRSTEAFF. The CDR3 bases are TGTGCCAGCAGCCCCCCCTCGGGTCGTCGGAGCACTGAAGCTTTCTTT.

This clone was counted between two and nine times. The J gene is TRBJ2-3, the V gene TRBV29-1, with D possibly TRBD1 on 5 matching bases. The CDR3 contains 12 residues. The V end lost 8 bases, the J end lost 6 bases, and 15 bases lay between the germline ends. CDR1 SQVTM and CDR2 ANQGSEA come from the germline V gene. The CDR3 here is CSYRQGSDTQYF. DNA for the CDR3: TGCAGCTATAGGCAGGGATCGGATACGCAGTATTTT.

The CDR3 reads CASSPTATNEQFF. The DNA of the CDR3 is TGTGCCAGCAGTCCCACTGCTACCAATGAGCAGTTCTTC. The chain has TRBV7-9 and TRBJ2-1; the D is unclear. This CDR3 is built from 13 residues. Looked up from germline, CDR1 is SEHNR and CDR2 is FQNEAQ (reference sequence). The V end was cut by 6 bases, the J end by 6 bases, with 12 bases between.

The chain combines TRBV11-2 with TRBJ2-3; 9 nucleotides line up with TRBD2. J was trimmed by 4 bases and V by 5 bases; bases with no gene match: 7. Germline CDR1 and CDR2: SGHAT and FQNNGV. The CDR3 is 15 amino acids. The CDR3 sequence: CASSPWRGGSDTQYF. CDR3 sequence (DNA): TGTGCCAGCAGCCCTTGGCGGGGGGGATCAGATACGCAGTATTTT.

This clone was counted a single time. The V and J genes are TRBV2 and TRBJ1-1; D gene unclear. There are 13 residues in the CDR3. The germline gives CDR1 SNHLY, CDR2 FYNNEI. V lost 4 bases to trimming and J lost 4 bases, with 10 bases between them. This chain's CDR3 is CASSGQEGTEAFF. The CDR3 bases are TGTGCCAGCAGTGGCCAGGAGGGCACTGAAGCTTTCTTT.

This clone was picked up a small number of times. The gene calls are TRBV2 and TRBJ2-7; D is perhaps TRBD1 (6 bases). Germline loops: CDR1 SNHLY, CDR2 FYNNEI. Trimming removed 3 bases at V and 2 bases at J, with 17 bases between. This CDR3 contains 16 residues. The CDR3 sequence is CASSDPSGQSTYEQYF. CDR3 nucleotides: TGTGCCAGCAGTGACCCCTCCGGACAGAGTACCTACGAGCAGTACTTC.

The V and J genes are TRBV7-3 and TRBJ1-2; TRBD1 agrees at 9 bases. Trimming at V came to 4 bases and at J to 8 bases, leaving 11 bases not matched to a gene. The germline V gene encodes CDR1 SGHTA and CDR2 FQGTGA. CDR3 size: 15 residues. The DNA of the CDR3 is TGTGCCAGCAGCTCGGGGGGACAGGGTATGGGGGGCTACACCTTC. This gives the protein CASSSGGQGMGGYTF.

The rearrangement uses TRBV5-1 and TRBJ2-1, with no clear D. Germline V CDR1 and CDR2: SGHRS, YFSETQ. The CDR3 extends over 15 amino acids. Trimming removed 0 bases at V and 5 bases at J, with 12 bases between. CDR3 nucleotides: TGCGCCAGCAGCTTGGATGCAGGATCTCACAATGAGCAGTTCTTC. Protein product: CASSLDAGSHNEQFF.

The J gene is TRBJ2-3, the V gene TRBV7-9; D not certain. Germline lookup yields CDR1 SEHNR and CDR2 FQNEAQ (reference sequence). The CDR3 covers 13 residues. V gave up 5 bases and J gave up 3 bases, with 9 bases separating them. CDR3 DNA sequence: TGTGCCAGCAGCAAACTCGGGACAGATACGCAGTATTTT. Translating it yields CASSKLGTDTQYF.

The chain uses TRBV11-2 and TRBJ1-3; the D gene is possibly TRBD1 (5 bases). The CDR3 has 14 amino acids. CDR1 and CDR2 from the germline V gene are SGHAT and FQNNGV. Trimming took off 0 bases at V and 15 bases at J, with 18 bases between the two ends. The chain's CDR3 is CASSLDRVSPSGYF. DNA for the CDR3: TGTGCCAGCAGCTTAGACAGGGTATCACCCTCAGGATATTTT.

The chain is built from TRBV7-2 and TRBJ2-3, with a possible D match to TRBD2 (5 bases). V was trimmed by 1 base and J by 5 bases, leaving 10 bases between them. The germline CDR1 and CDR2 sequences are SGHTA and FQGNSA. CDR3 size: 14 residues. CDR3 amino acids: CASSLVLAGDTQYF. CDR3 nucleotides: TGTGCCAGCAGCTTAGTACTCGCGGGAGATACGCAGTATTTT.

In its sample, this clone was seen a few times. This chain joins TRBV4-2 and TRBJ2-3; 9 positions match TRBD2. This CDR3 has 16 residues. From germline, CDR1 is LGHNA and CDR2 YNFKEQ. V was pared by 4 bases and J by 2 bases, with 7 bases of the junction left unmatched. DNA for the CDR3: TGTGCCAGCAGCCCCCAAGCGGGGGGAATCACAGATACGCAGTATTTT. Protein: CASSPQAGGITDTQYF.

The genes are TRBV28 and TRBJ1-5, with TRBD1 identical over 8 bases. CDR1 is MDHEN and CDR2 is SYDVKM in the germline V gene. CDR3 length: 15 amino acids. The ends lost 5 bases at V and 6 bases at J; junction bases unmatched: 9. The CDR3 sequence is CASSGGQGVVQPQHF. In DNA, the CDR3 is TGTGCCAGCAGTGGCGGACAGGGAGTTGTTCAGCCCCAGCATTTT. Variable domain in full (rest from reference TRBV28 and TRBJ1-5): DVKVTQSSRYLVKRTGEKVFLECVQDMDHENMFWYRQDPGLGLRLIYFSYDVKMKEKGDIPEGYSVSREKKERFSLILESASTNQTSMYLCASSGGQGVVQPQHFGDGTRLSIL.

The chain recombines TRBV2 with TRBJ2-4; tentatively, D is TRBD2 (5 bases). Between the trimmed V and J ends, which lost 5 bases and 5 bases, there was a span of 16 bases. Germline lookup yields CDR1 SNHLY and CDR2 FYNNEI. The CDR3 covers 15 residues. The CDR3 sequence: CASSLRVLRENIQYF. CDR3 DNA: TGTGCCAGCAGTCTTAGGGTGTTGCGGGAAAACATTCAGTACTTC.

The chain recombines TRBV30 with TRBJ2-1; 7 nucleotides match TRBD1. J gave up 8 bases and V 1 base, and 23 bases lay outside the gene matches. The length of the CDR3 is 19 residues. CDR1 and CDR2 from the germline V gene are GTSNPN and SVGIG (reference sequence). CDR3 nucleotide sequence: TGTGCCTGGAGTGGGGCCTCCCGTGTCGACAGGGTCGGAAACGATGAGCAGTTCTTC. It yields the protein CAWSGASRVDRVGNDEQFF.

This clone appeared once. The gene calls are TRBV19 and TRBJ1-5; a weak D match, TRBD1 (5 bases). CDR1 is LNHDA, CDR2 SQIVND, per germline (reference sequence). The CDR3 loop spans 15 amino acids. V shed 0 bases and J shed 4 bases, with 10 bases lying between them. The CDR3 is CASSIEGQGNQPQHF. DNA of the CDR3: TGTGCCAGTAGTATAGAGGGGCAGGGAAATCAGCCCCAGCATTTT.

The table lists this clone with a few counts. J is TRBJ2-1 and V is TRBV7-9; D perhaps matches TRBD2 (5 bases). This CDR3 has 13 amino acids. Germline lookup yields CDR1 SEHNR and CDR2 FQNEAQ (reference sequence). V was pared by 7 bases and J by 4 bases, with 11 bases between. The CDR3 here is CASTSGTYNEQFF. In nucleotides, the CDR3 is TGTGCCAGCACCAGCGGAACGTACAATGAGCAGTTCTTC.

This clone was detected a few times. The CDR3 DNA sequence: TGTGCCAGCTCGGCTAACTATGGCTACACCTTC. Protein: CASSANYGYTF. V gene TRBV11-2 combines with J gene TRBJ1-2; D unresolved. Trimming pared 8 bases from V and 0 bases from J, leaving 4 bases between. The germline gives CDR1 SGHAT, CDR2 FQNNGV. The CDR3 sequence is 11 residues long.

V is TRBV6-6 and J is TRBJ2-2; D is unresolved. This CDR3 has 12 residues. V was pared by 2 bases and J by 7 bases, with 5 bases between. The germline V gene encodes CDR1 MNHNY and CDR2 SVGAGI (reference sequence). CDR3 coding DNA: TGTGCCAGCAGTTACATCAGCGGGGAGCTGTTTTTT. This sequence encodes CASSYISGELFF.

V is TRBV6-6 and J is TRBJ2-7; maybe TRBD1 (5 bases). Between the trimmed V and J ends, which lost 2 bases and 5 bases, there was a span of 13 bases. Germline CDR1 and CDR2: MNHNY and SVGAGI (reference sequence). The CDR3 consists of 14 residues. CDR3 nucleotides: TGTGCCAGCAGTTACGGCACAGGTCGCGACGAGCAGTACTTC. Its protein product is CASSYGTGRDEQYF.

The chain recombines TRBV10-3 with TRBJ1-4; TRBD1 matches at 7 bases. V was pared by 5 bases and J by 6 bases, with 6 bases of the junction left unmatched. The CDR3 loop spans 14 amino acids. Germline V gene lookup returns CDR1 ENHRY and CDR2 SYGVKD. Written as DNA, the CDR3 is TGTGCCATCAGTCGACAGGGTGGGGATGAAAAACTGTTTTTT. It codes for CAISRQGGDEKLFF.

The CDR3, as DNA: TGTGCCAGCAGCTTGACAGGGGGCTCTGGAAACACCATATATTTT. Translation gives CASSLTGGSGNTIYF. The chain uses TRBV6-5 and TRBJ1-3; 9 bases match TRBD1. The CDR3 totals 15 residues. CDR1 and CDR2 (germline): MNHEY, SVGAGI. V was clipped by 6 bases and J by 0 bases; unmatched bases: 3.

This chain joins TRBV7-2 and TRBJ2-6; TRBD1 aligns across 12 bases. The CDR3 length is 17 residues. Germline CDR1 is SGHTA and CDR2 is FQGNSA. Unmatched junction bases numbered 6, after V lost 4 bases and J lost 5 bases. In nucleotides, the CDR3 is TGTGCCAGCAGCTGGGGACAGGGGGCCGCCCGGGCCAACGTCCTGACTTTC. Its translation: CASSWGQGAARANVLTF. Together with reference TRBV7-2 and TRBJ2-6, the CDR3 gives the full variable domain: GAGVSQSPSNKVTEKGKDVELRCDPISGHTALYWYRQSLGQGLEFLIYFQGNSAPDKSGLPSDRFSAERTGGSVSTLTIQRTQQEDSAVYLCASSWGQGAARANVLTFGAGSRLTVL.

The V and J genes are TRBV29-1 and TRBJ1-1; tentatively, D is TRBD1 (5 bases). Germline V lookup: CDR1 SQVTM, CDR2 ANQGSEA. This CDR3 region has 13 residues. V lost 4 bases and J 4 bases, leaving 13 bases between the germline ends. The CDR3 region is CSVGPAQGTEAFF. The CDR3 region has the DNA TGCAGCGTTGGCCCGGCCCAGGGCACTGAAGCTTTCTTT. The full variable domain, rest sourced from reference TRBV29-1 and TRBJ1-1, is SAVISQKPSRDICQRGTSLTIQCQVDSQVTMMFWYRQQPGQSLTLIATANQGSEATYESGFVIDKFPISRPNLTFSTLTVSNMSPEDSSIYLCSVGPAQGTEAFFGQGTRLTVV.

This chain links TRBV4-1 with TRBJ1-4; tentatively, D is TRBD1 (5 bases). Germline V lookup: CDR1 MGHRA, CDR2 YSYEKL. The CDR3 consists of 18 residues. V was shortened by 0 bases and J by 7 bases, with 21 bases between the two germline ends. The DNA of the CDR3 is TGCGCCAGCAGCCAAGAAGAAAACAGGCCCTGGGGGGGTGAAAAACTGTTTTTT. This encodes CASSQEENRPWGGEKLFF.

The chain is built from TRBV14 and TRBJ2-1, with 7 bases lining up with TRBD1. CDR3 size: 16 residues. Germline V gene lookup returns CDR1 SGHDN and CDR2 FVKESK. V shed 1 base and J 3 bases; nucleotides not matched to a gene: 6. The CDR3 sequence: CASSQASGTVYNEQFF. DNA of the CDR3: TGTGCCAGCAGCCAAGCTTCCGGGACAGTCTACAATGAGCAGTTCTTC.